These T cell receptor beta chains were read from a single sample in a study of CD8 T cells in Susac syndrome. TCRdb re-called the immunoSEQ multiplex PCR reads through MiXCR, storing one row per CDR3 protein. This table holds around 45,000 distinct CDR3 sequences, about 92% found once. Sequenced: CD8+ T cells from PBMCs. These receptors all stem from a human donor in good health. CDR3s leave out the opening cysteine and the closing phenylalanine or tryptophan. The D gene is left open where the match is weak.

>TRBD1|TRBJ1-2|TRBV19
ASSQGALGYT
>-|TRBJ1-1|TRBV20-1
SARRALNTEAF
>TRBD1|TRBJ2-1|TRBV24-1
ATSDLRDRANEQF
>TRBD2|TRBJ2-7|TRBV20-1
SARDAGTSGPYEQY
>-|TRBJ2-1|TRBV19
ASSIVQGGNEQF
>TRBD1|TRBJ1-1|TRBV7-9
ASSSPPRQGGTEAF
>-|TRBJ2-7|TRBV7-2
ASSLEGSPDPYEQY
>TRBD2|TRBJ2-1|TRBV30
AWSVRIAASGGLYNEQF
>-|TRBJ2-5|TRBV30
AWKTQYQETQY
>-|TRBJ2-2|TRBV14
ASRDSRRSGELF
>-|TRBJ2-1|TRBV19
ASSIDLEDNEQF
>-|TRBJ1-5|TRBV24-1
ATSDQPQH
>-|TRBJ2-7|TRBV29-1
SVEAPGGGLSYEQY
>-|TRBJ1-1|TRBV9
ASSVFRRGEKDTEAF
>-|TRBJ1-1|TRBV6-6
ASRDVAGGRTEAF
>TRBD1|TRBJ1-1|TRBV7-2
ASSVGTGAEAF
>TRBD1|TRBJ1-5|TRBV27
ASSPNRGYSNQPQH
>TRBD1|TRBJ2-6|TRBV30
AWSWTGLSGANVLT
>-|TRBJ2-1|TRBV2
ASSLLVDEQF
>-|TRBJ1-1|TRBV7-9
ASKQPWGLNTEAF
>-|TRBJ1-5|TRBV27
ASSLLGTNQPQH
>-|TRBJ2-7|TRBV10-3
AISGDSSYEQY
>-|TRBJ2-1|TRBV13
ASSSARPNEQF
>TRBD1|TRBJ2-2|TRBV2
ASSEALQGAGGELF
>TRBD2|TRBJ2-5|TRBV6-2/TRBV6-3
ASSLGLAGMMETQY
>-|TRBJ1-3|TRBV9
ASSPRAGASGNTIY